This T cell receptor (beta chain) is from a study of spatial heterogeneity in lung cancer. Study-wide findings and caveats: Counts of expanded alpha and beta TCRs within tumors tracked the tumor nonsynonymous mutation count.

This clonotype showed up just a few times. Antigen unknown. This beta chain is off target for a library built for alpha chains, so its abundance means little. The time point denotes: sample taken at primary tumor resection. No cell sorting; template was whole RNA from tumor, lung tissue or PBMC. TCRdb re-analysed the 5' RACE reads in MiXCR, keeping a single row per CDR3 protein. The table includes 15,000 to 20,000 distinct CDR3 sequences, approximately 10% detected once. The V gene lost 9 bases and the J gene lost 3 bases, with 11 bases spanning the gap. The CDR3 runs to 12 residues. Germline CDR1 LNHDA, CDR2 SQIVND (reference sequence).

Sequences were derived from lung tumor tissue, sampled at surgery. The gene calls are TRBV19 and TRBJ1-2, with D maybe TRBD1 (6 bases). This receptor was obtained from a female donor with early-stage non-small cell lung cancer. CDR3 in DNA: TGTGCCAGCCCGGGGGCGGACTATGGCTACACCTTC. Its protein product is CASPGADYGYTF. The full variable domain, its missing parts supplied by reference TRBV19 and TRBJ1-2, is DGGITQSPKYLFRKEGQNVTLSCEQNLNHDAMYWYRQDPGQGLRLIYYSQIVNDFQKGDIAEGYSVSREKKESFPLTVTSAQKNPTAFYLCASPGADYGYTFGSGTRLTVV.